This is a list of T cell receptor beta chains from one sample in a study of blood T cells in healthy people across ages. TCRdb called the 5' RACE reads again in MiXCR, with one record for every CDR3 protein. This table holds around 1,800,000 distinct CDR3 sequences, around 40% found once. Sequencing was performed on blood. These receptors were taken from a human donor in good health. Each CDR3 is given with its conserved first and last residue. Part of the rows lack a size; the others show once, few, many or a class for expanded clones.

V	J	size	CDR3
TRBV2	TRBJ2-3	-	CASSDKDGGGTQYF
TRBV5-6	TRBJ2-7	-	CASSWGLAYSYEQYF
TRBV4-1	TRBJ2-7	-	CASSLRLAGAIPYEQYF
TRBV10-3	TRBJ2-7	few	CATNPSGDPYEQYF
TRBV6-2/TRBV6-3	TRBJ2-4	few	CASALAKNIQYF
TRBV7-3	TRBJ2-2	-	CASSLSPRDTGELFF
TRBV29-1	TRBJ1-1	many	CSVSGPGQGGTEAFF
TRBV9	TRBJ1-2	few	CASSGGDPDYGYTF
TRBV3-1	TRBJ1-2	-	CASSHGTGRDHGYTF
TRBV12-3/TRBV12-4	TRBJ2-5	few	CASRYLAGAGYQYF